What follows are 22 T cell receptor beta chains derived from one specimen sequenced in a study of T cell responses to AZD1222 COVID-19 vaccine. Sequenced by immunoSEQ multiplex PCR; TCRdb stores in-frame clones only, minus some. In the table there are about 140,000 clones, approximately 90% of which are singletons. Sequences were derived from peripheral blood, sampled 28 days after the second AZD1222 dose. These receptors were obtained from an adult who received the AZD1222 COVID-19 vaccine.

J is TRBJ2-5 and V is TRBV10-3, with D possibly TRBD2 on 6 matching bases. This CDR3 spans 13 amino acids. In germline, CDR1 is ENHRY, CDR2 SYGVKD. The ends were cut back, 6 bases at V and 3 bases at J, with 11 bases in the middle. The CDR3 sequence: CAISGGREETQYF. The CDR3 DNA reads as TGTGCCATCAGCGGGGGTCGGGAAGAGACCCAGTACTTC.

J is TRBJ2-7 and V is TRBV5-6, with D maybe TRBD2 (5 bases). V lost 6 bases to trimming and J lost 4 bases, with 14 bases between them. There are 13 residues in the CDR3. Germline assignment: CDR1 SGHDT and CDR2 YYEEEE. The chain's CDR3 is CASKTDGLYEQYF. In DNA, the CDR3 is TGTGCCAGCAAAACGGACGGACTTTACGAGCAGTACTTC.

Worth noting for this clone: The germline gene is not matched at one end of the junction; a read error may be the cause. The chain employs TRBV7-7 and TRBJ2-1; D is undetermined. The CDR3 is 14 amino acids. The V gene's germline CDR1 is SSHAT and CDR2 FNYEAQ (reference sequence). CDR3 sequence: CASSPESTYNEQFF. CDR3 sequence (DNA): TGTGCTAGCAGCCCCGAGAGTACCTACAATGAGCAGTTCTTC.

The chain recombines TRBV6-2 or TRBV6-3 with TRBJ1-5; weak D call: TRBD1 (6 bases). The CDR3 has 12 amino acids. Trimming cost V 6 bases and J 8 bases, with 11 bases left between them. Per the germline V gene, CDR1 is MNHEY and CDR2 is SVGEGT. This chain's CDR3 is CASSLPGEPQHF. The DNA for the CDR3 is TGTGCCAGCAGCCTCCCAGGGGAGCCCCAGCATTTT.

The chain's CDR3 is CASSPAGRVNYGYTF. Written as DNA, the CDR3 is TGTGCCAGCTCACCGGCCGGGAGGGTGAACTATGGCTACACCTTC. The chain is built from TRBV18 and TRBJ1-2; D is unresolved. The CDR3 sequence is 15 residues long. Between the trimmed V and J ends, which lost 3 bases and 2 bases, there was a span of 13 bases. Germline CDR1 and CDR2: KGHSH and LQKENI.

The chain uses TRBV27 and TRBJ1-2; 7 nucleotides align to TRBD1. V shed 4 bases and J 2 bases; nucleotides not matched to a gene: 1. Germline V lookup: CDR1 MNHEY, CDR2 SMNVEV (reference sequence). The CDR3 covers 13 residues. The CDR3 region is CASSSTGNYGYTF. The CDR3 DNA follows: TGTGCCAGCAGTTCGACAGGGAACTATGGCTACACCTTC.

A few counts support this clone. This sequence joins TRBV5-8 and TRBJ1-4; maybe TRBD1 (5 bases). Looked up from germline, CDR1 is SGHTS and CDR2 is YDEGEE. This CDR3 has 14 residues. V shed 3 bases and J shed 7 bases, with 13 bases lying between them. In DNA, the CDR3 is TGTGCCAGCAGCTCTGGAGGGGACTCTGAAAAACTGTTTTTT. Translating gives CASSSGGDSEKLFF. The full variable domain, in which reference TRBV5-8 and TRBJ1-4 provide the parts outside the CDR3, is EAGVTQSPTHLIKTRGQQATLRCSPISGHTSVYWYQQALGLGLQFLLWYDEGEERNRGNFPPRFSGRQFPNYSSELNVNALELEDSALYLCASSSGGDSEKLFFGSGTQLSVL.

This chain joins TRBV7-8 and TRBJ1-5, with 9 bases identical to TRBD1. Germline trimming cut 1 base from V and 10 bases from J; bases unmatched to any gene: 5. Germline-derived CDR1 and CDR2 are SGHVS and FQNEAQ. There are 14 residues in the CDR3. The CDR3 loop reads CASSLVPGQGPQHF. The CDR3 nucleotides are TGTGCCAGCAGCTTAGTCCCGGGACAGGGACCCCAGCATTTT.

The chain is built from TRBV18 and TRBJ2-2; no clear D gene. The CDR3 spans 14 residues. V lost 6 bases to trimming and J lost 3 bases, with 11 bases between them. Germline V gene data show CDR1 as KGHSH and CDR2 as LQKENI. CDR3 sequence reads: CASSNQQDTGELFF. CDR3 coding DNA: TGTGCCAGCTCGAACCAGCAGGACACCGGGGAGCTGTTTTTT.

The rearrangement links TRBV7-2 to TRBJ2-3; D might be TRBD2 (6 bases). Germline lookup yields CDR1 SGHTA and CDR2 FQGNSA. V was shortened by 5 bases and J by 2 bases, with 11 bases between the two germline ends. This CDR3 spans 14 amino acids. The chain's CDR3 is CASSNGLYTDTQYF. The CDR3 coding sequence is TGTGCCAGCAGCAATGGACTATACACAGATACGCAGTATTTT.

This chain links TRBV19 with TRBJ1-1, with D unresolved. V gave up 8 bases and J gave up 0 bases, with 16 bases separating them. Germline CDR1 is LNHDA and CDR2 is SQIVND (reference sequence). CDR3 length equals 15 residues. CDR3 loop: CASRVREIVNTEAFF. CDR3 nucleotides: TGTGCCAGTCGTGTTAGGGAGATAGTGAACACTGAAGCTTTCTTT.

For the CDR3, the DNA is TGCAGCGTTGAATCTGACAGGGTGGAGACCCAGTACTTC. Its protein product is CSVESDRVETQYF. This chain joins TRBV29-1 and TRBJ2-5, with 7 bases that match TRBD1. The CDR3 totals 13 residues. Germline V gene data show CDR1 as SQVTM and CDR2 as ANQGSEA. V dropped 2 bases and J dropped 5; count of bases not matched to a gene: 5.

This chain links TRBV6-6 with TRBJ1-2; D may be TRBD1 (5 bases). The germline V gene has CDR1 MNHNY and CDR2 SVGAGI (reference sequence). Trimming shortened V by 6 bases and J by 4 bases, and 12 bases separated the two germline ends. The CDR3 spans 13 residues. CDR3 sequence (DNA): TGTGCCAGCAGCCGCGGGACTGTCTATGGCTACACCTTC. Its translation is CASSRGTVYGYTF.

This chain connects TRBV27 to TRBJ1-2, with D uncertain. V was shortened by 1 base and J by 5 bases, with 14 bases between the two germline ends. There are 15 residues in the CDR3. Germline V gene lookup returns CDR1 MNHEY and CDR2 SMNVEV (reference sequence). This CDR3 reads CASSLLGVPPYGYTF. The CDR3 DNA sequence: TGTGCCAGCAGTTTATTGGGAGTCCCCCCTTATGGCTACACCTTC.

This clone has just one count. The gene calls are TRBV7-9 and TRBJ2-3; 9 positions agree with TRBD1. The trim removed 5 bases at V and 4 bases at J, leaving 10 bases unmatched. This CDR3 has 16 amino acids. The germline V gene has CDR1 SEHNR and CDR2 FQNEAQ (reference sequence). CDR3 nucleotide sequence: TGTGCCAGCAGCCTCATTTCGACAGGGGGGGCAGATACGCAGTATTTT. Translation: CASSLISTGGADTQYF.

V is TRBV3-1 (or the pseudogene TRBV3-2) and J is TRBJ1-5; 7 bases line up with TRBD1. The CDR3 runs to 15 residues. Looked up from germline, CDR1 is LGHDT and CDR2 is YNNKEL (reference sequence). V lost 4 bases, J lost 3 bases, and 6 bases stayed unmatched. CDR3 residues: CASSRGDRYNQPQHF. In nucleotides, the CDR3 is TGTGCCAGCAGCCGGGGGGACAGATACAATCAGCCCCAGCATTTT.

The gene calls are TRBV2 and TRBJ2-3, with TRBD2 matching 11 bases. This CDR3 has 15 amino acids. Germline CDR1 reads SNHLY; CDR2 reads FYNNEI. The junction had 4 bases not matched to a gene; V was cut back by 7 bases and J by 1 base. The CDR3 DNA sequence: TGTGCCAGCAATCTACTAGCGGGGGGCACAGATACGCAGTATTTT. Its protein is CASNLLAGGTDTQYF.

The chain links TRBV6-1 to TRBJ1-2, with D tentatively TRBD1 (5 bases). Trimming stripped 5 bases from V and 6 bases from J, with 19 bases between. Germline lookup yields CDR1 MNHNS and CDR2 SASEGT. The CDR3 runs 15 residues. The CDR3: CASSTSTERGNGYTF. The DNA of the CDR3 is TGTGCCAGCAGTACCTCGACAGAGCGAGGCAATGGCTACACCTTC.

The genes are TRBV11-2 and TRBJ1-6; D call uncertain. V lost 2 bases, J lost 6 bases, and 14 bases lay in between. The germline V gene has CDR1 SGHAT and CDR2 FQNNGV. The length of the CDR3 is 16 residues. CDR3 sequence (DNA): TGTGCCAGCAGCTTAAAATGGGAGTCGGGTAATTCACCCCTCCACTTT. As protein: CASSLKWESGNSPLHF.

The chain is built from TRBV2 and TRBJ1-5; a weak D match, TRBD1 (6 bases). V was trimmed by 7 bases and J by 1 base, leaving 14 bases between them. CDR3 length: 15 amino acids. Looked up from germline, CDR1 is SNHLY and CDR2 is FYNNEI. This CDR3 is CASTSQGTSNQPQHF. As DNA, the CDR3 is TGTGCCAGCACCTCTCAGGGGACAAGCAATCAGCCCCAGCATTTT.

The V gene is TRBV11-2, the J gene TRBJ2-5; 8 positions match TRBD2. The CDR3 has 13 amino acids. Looked up from germline, CDR1 is SGHAT and CDR2 is FQNNGV. V was pared by 5 bases and J by 4 bases, with 3 bases of the junction left unmatched. The CDR3 is CASSPGGGETQYF. CDR3 DNA: TGTGCCAGCAGCCCGGGGGGGGGAGAGACCCAGTACTTC.

The chain employs TRBV3-1 (or the pseudogene TRBV3-2) and TRBJ2-7; D unresolved. The germline V gene has CDR1 LGHDT and CDR2 YNNKEL (reference sequence). Trimming stripped 2 bases from V and 6 bases from J, with 11 bases between. The length of the CDR3 is 13 residues. In nucleotides, the CDR3 is TGTGCCAGCAGCCAAAATCAGGTCAGCGAGCAGTACTTC. As protein: CASSQNQVSEQYF.